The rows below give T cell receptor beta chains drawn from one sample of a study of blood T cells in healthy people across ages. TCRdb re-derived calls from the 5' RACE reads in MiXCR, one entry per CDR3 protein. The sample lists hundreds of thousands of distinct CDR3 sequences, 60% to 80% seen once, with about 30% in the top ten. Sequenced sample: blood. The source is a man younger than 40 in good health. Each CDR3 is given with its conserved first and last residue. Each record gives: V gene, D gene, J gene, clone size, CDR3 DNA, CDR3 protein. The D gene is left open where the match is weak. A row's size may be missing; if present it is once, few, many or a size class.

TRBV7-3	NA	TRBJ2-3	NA	TGTGCCAGCAGCCGAAGGGGGGGCTTCACAGATACGCAGTATTTT	CASSRRGGFTDTQYF
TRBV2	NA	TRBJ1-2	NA	TGTGCCAGCAGTGGTACAGTACTTAACTATGGCTACACCTTC	CASSGTVLNYGYTF
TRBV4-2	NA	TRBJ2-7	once	TGTGCCAGCAGCCAAGATAGCCTGGGCGAGCAGTACTTC	CASSQDSLGEQYF
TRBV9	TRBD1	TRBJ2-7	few	TGTGCCAGCAGCGTGGGACAGGCGAACTCCTACGAGCAGTACTTC	CASSVGQANSYEQYF
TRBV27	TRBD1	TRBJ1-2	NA	TGTGCCAGCAGCCGGACAGGGGTTAGCTATGGCTACACCTTC	CASSRTGVSYGYTF
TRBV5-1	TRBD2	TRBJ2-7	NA	TGCGCCAGCAGTCCGGGGGGGGTCGCCTCTTACGAGCAGTACTTC	CASSPGGVASYEQYF
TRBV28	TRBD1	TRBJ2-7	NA	TGTGCCAGCAGTTCGGGACAGACATGGGATGAGCAGTACTTC	CASSSGQTWDEQYF
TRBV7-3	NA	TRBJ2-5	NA	TGTGCCAGCAGCTCCCCCCCTTGGGAGACCCAGTACTTC	CASSSPPWETQYF
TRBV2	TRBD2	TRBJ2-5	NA	TGTGCCAGCAGTGCCCCTAGCGGGTACGAGACCCAGTACTTC	CASSAPSGYETQYF
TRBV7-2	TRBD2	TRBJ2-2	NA	TGTGCCAGCAGCTTAGGCTCAGCGGGGAGGACCGGGGAGCTGTTTTTT	CASSLGSAGRTGELFF
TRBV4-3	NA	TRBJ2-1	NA	TGCGCCAGCAGCCAAGACAGGAACTACAATGAGCAGTTCTTC	CASSQDRNYNEQFF
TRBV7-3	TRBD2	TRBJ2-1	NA	TGTGCCAGCAGCTCTAGCGGGGGGGAAAGGGGTGAGCAGTTCTTC	CASSSSGGERGEQFF
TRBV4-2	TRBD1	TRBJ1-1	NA	TGTGCCAGCAGCCCAGGGGACAGGCTGAACACTGAAGCTTTCTTT	CASSPGDRLNTEAFF
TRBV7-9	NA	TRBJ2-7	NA	TGTGACAGCAGCTTAGTAGGGAGCGAGCAGTACTTC	CDSSLVGSEQYF
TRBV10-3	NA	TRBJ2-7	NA	TGTGCCATCAGTGAGCAGGGGTCCTACGAGCAGTACTTC	CAISEQGSYEQYF
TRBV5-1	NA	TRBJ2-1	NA	TGCGCCAGCAGCGGCACTGCGGGGAGGTCCTACAATGAGCAGTTCTTC	CASSGTAGRSYNEQFF
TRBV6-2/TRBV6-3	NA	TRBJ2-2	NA	TGTGCCAGCAGTTACGACCCCCGGCGGGCCGGGGAGCTGTTTTTT	CASSYDPRRAGELFF
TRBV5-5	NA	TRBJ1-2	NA	TGTGCCAGCAGTGCCAGTTCGGGGGCAAACTATGGCTACACCTTC	CASSASSGANYGYTF
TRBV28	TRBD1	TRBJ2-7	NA	TGTGCCAGCAGAGACAGGGGGAGATACGAGCAGTACTTC	CASRDRGRYEQYF
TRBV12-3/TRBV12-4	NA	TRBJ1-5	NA	TGTGCCAGCAGCTCGGGGGAGCCCCCGCCCCAGCATTTT	CASSSGEPPPQHF
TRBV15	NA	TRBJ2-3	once	TGTGCCACCAGCAGGGCGGGTGCGAGCACAGATACGCAGTATTTT	CATSRAGASTDTQYF
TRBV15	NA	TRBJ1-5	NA	TGTGCCACCAGCAGAGGGGCCGGACAAGGCGGCCAGCCCCAGCATTTT	CATSRGAGQGGQPQHF
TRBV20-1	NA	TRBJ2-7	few	TGCAGTGCTAGAGATTATAACGAGCAGTACTTC	CSARDYNEQYF
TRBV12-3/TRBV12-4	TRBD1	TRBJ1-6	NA	TGTGCCAGCAGCCCGGTTGGGACAGGGATCTCCCCCCTCCACTTT	CASSPVGTGISPLHF
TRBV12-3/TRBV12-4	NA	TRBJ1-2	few	TGTGCCAGCAGATCCATCCTCAGGGTTGAGAGCGGCTACACCTTC	CASRSILRVESGYTF
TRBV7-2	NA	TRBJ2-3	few	TGTGCCAGCACCGAATCTAGCACAGATACGCAGTATTTT	CASTESSTDTQYF
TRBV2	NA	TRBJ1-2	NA	TGTGCCAGCACTCGGGGCACCCAGTATGGCTACACCTTC	CASTRGTQYGYTF
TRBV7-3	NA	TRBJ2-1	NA	TGTGCCAGCAGCCCCTCCCTAAGGGGCCCCACGTTCAATGAGCAGTTCTTC	CASSPSLRGPTFNEQFF
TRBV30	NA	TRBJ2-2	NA	TGTGCCTGGAGTGTACTACGGTACACCGGGGAGCTGTTTTTT	CAWSVLRYTGELFF
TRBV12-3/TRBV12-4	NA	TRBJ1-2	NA	TGTGCCAGCAGTTGGACACAGAAAGGGGGCTACACCTTC	CASSWTQKGGYTF
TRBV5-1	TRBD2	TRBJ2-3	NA	TGCGCCAGCAGCTTGGGCGGGGGGGCCCGAGGTGATACGCAGTATTTT	CASSLGGGARGDTQYF
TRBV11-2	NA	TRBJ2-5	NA	TGCGCCAGCAGACAATTGCAGGGGTCCCAAGAGACCCAGTACTTC	CASRQLQGSQETQYF
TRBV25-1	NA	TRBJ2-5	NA	TGTGCCAGCAGCCTCGACAGGAGGGAAGAGACCCAGTACTTC	CASSLDRREETQYF
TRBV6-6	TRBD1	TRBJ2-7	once	TGTGCCAGCAGTTACCCGACAGGGGGGTCCTACGAGCAGTACTTC	CASSYPTGGSYEQYF
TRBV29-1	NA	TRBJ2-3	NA	TGCAGCGTTGAAAGCAGAGGGGATACGCAGTATTTT	CSVESRGDTQYF
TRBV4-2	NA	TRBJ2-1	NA	TGTGCCAGCAGCCAGCTTCCGGGGCAGTACAATGAGCAGTTCTTC	CASSQLPGQYNEQFF
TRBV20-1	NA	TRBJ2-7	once	TGCAGTGCGGAAATAGGGAGCTCCTACGAGCAGTACTTC	CSAEIGSSYEQYF
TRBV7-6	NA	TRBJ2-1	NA	TGTGCCAGCAGCTTAAGGGAGACAGTTAATGAGCAGTTCTTC	CASSLRETVNEQFF
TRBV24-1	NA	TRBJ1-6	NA	TGTGCCACCAGTGATTCAGGGGCGCCCCTCCACTTT	CATSDSGAPLHF
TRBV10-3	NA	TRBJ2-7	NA	TGTGCCATCCAACGGCCTACCTACGAGCAGTACTTC	CAIQRPTYEQYF
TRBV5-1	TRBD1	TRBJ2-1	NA	TGCGCCAGCAGGGATACAGGGGGAGTGTACAATGAGCAGTTCTTC	CASRDTGGVYNEQFF
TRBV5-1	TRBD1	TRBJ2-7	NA	TGCGCCAGCAGCGACCGGGACAGACTCCCCTCCTACGAGCAGTACTTC	CASSDRDRLPSYEQYF
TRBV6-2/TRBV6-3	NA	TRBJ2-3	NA	TGTGCCAGCAACCAGGGGGGGCATACGCAGTATTTT	CASNQGGHTQYF
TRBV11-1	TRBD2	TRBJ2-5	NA	TGTGCCAGCAGTAGGGACTACGAGACCCAGTACTTC	CASSRDYETQYF
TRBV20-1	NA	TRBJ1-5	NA	TGCAGTGCCCGTGGGAAATATAGCAATCAGCCCCAGCATTTT	CSARGKYSNQPQHF
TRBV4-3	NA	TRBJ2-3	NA	TGCGCCAGCAGCCAAGTGGGGATCTTGGCAGATACGCAGTATTTT	CASSQVGILADTQYF
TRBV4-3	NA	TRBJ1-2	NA	TGCGCCGGCAGCCAAGATCTCAGGGCAGGGAGCTTGGTGCCAGATGGCTACACCTTC	CAGSQDLRAGSLVPDGYTF
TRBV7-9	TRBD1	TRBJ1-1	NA	TGTGCCAGCAGCCAACGGACAGGGGCAACTGAAGCTTTCTTT	CASSQRTGATEAFF
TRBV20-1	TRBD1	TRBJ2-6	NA	TGCAGTGCTAGAGAGAGGGGGCAGGGTGTAGCTGGGGCCAACGTCCTGACTTTC	CSARERGQGVAGANVLTF
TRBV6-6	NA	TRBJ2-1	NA	TGTGCCAGCAGAGCGAACAGGGGCGGGGGGCTCAATGAGCAGTTCTTC	CASRANRGGGLNEQFF
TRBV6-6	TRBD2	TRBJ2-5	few	TGTGCCAGCAGTTACGGGCTAGCGGGGGGGAAAGAGACCCAGTACTTC	CASSYGLAGGKETQYF
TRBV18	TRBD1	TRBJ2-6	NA	TGTGCCAGCTCCCCTCTGAGCAAGCTCACAGGGGCTCACCAGGGCTCGGGTGGGGCCAACGTCCTGACTTTC	CASSPLSKLTGAHQGSGGANVLTF
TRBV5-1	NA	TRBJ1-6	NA	TGCGCCAGCAGTCCGGGAAGCAGCTATTCACCCCTCCACTTT	CASSPGSSYSPLHF
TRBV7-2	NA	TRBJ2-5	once	TGTGCCAGCAGCGTTTCCGGGCCTTACCAAGAGACCCAGTACTTC	CASSVSGPYQETQYF
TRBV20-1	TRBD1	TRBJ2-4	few	TGCAGTGCTAGTAACAGGGGGCACACCAAAAACATTCAGTACTTC	CSASNRGHTKNIQYF
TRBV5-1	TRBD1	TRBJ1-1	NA	TGCGCCAGCAGCTTGGCCGGGACAGCGGACACTGAAGCTTTCTTT	CASSLAGTADTEAFF
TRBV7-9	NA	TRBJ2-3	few	TGTGCCAGCAGCTTACGCAGCCTCACAGATACGCAGTATTTT	CASSLRSLTDTQYF
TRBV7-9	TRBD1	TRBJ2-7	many	TGTGCCAGCAGCTTAGTGGGACAGGGCTACGAGCAGTACTTC	CASSLVGQGYEQYF
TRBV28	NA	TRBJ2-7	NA	TGTGCCAGCAGTTTCGTTCTGACCTTGCCTGAGGACGAGCAGTACTTC	CASSFVLTLPEDEQYF